This TCR beta chain appears in the sequencing data of a study of blood T cell repertoires in COVID-19. Study-wide context: Acute-phase and convalescent COVID-19 samples originated in the United States, Italy and Spain. T cells, B-cell-depleted T cells, or PBMCs supplied cDNA or gDNA.

With 4 bases clipped from V and 6 bases from J, the junction kept 6 bases outside the gene matches. CDR1 SGDLS and CDR2 YYNGEE come from the germline V gene. CDR3 size: 14 residues. Under the authors' procedure: Estimation of nucleated cell counts relied on the amplification of reference gene primers. Assay: immunoSEQ multiplex PCR; the TCRdb copy retains only in-frame clones and omits some. V, J and clone size are taken as reported in that table, and D and trimming were inferred from the DNA itself. The table includes fewer than 75,000 clones, approximately 87% detected once. This chain uses TRBV9 with TRBJ2-5, with 10 nucleotides matching TRBD2. This receptor was obtained from a man aged 50 to 60 with active COVID-19. The sample consisted of peripheral blood. This CDR3 reads CASSPRTSGKTQYF. In DNA form, the CDR3 reads TGTGCCAGCAGCCCTCGGACTAGCGGCAAGACCCAGTACTTC. Based on the CDR3 plus reference TRBV9 and TRBJ2-5, the full variable domain is DSGVTQTPKHLITATGQRVTLRCSPRSGDLSVYWYQQSLDQGLQFLIQYYNGEERAKGNILERFSAQQFPDLHSELNLSSLELGDSALYFCASSPRTSGKTQYFGPGTRLLVL.